This T cell receptor beta chain derives from a study of blood T cell repertoires in COVID-19. Study at large: Samples came from the United States, Italy and Spain, spanning acute and convalescent COVID-19.

Participants were aged about 18 to 89 years from around 25 US areas. Per the study methods: Using reference gene primer amplification, nucleated cell counts were estimated. Using immunoSEQ multiplex PCR, the repertoire was profiled, and TCRdb retains in-frame clones only, with some absent. The DNA was the basis for D and trimming; V, J and clone size are from that table. This table holds 200,000 or so clones, 75% to 90% found once. V lost 5 bases, J lost 1 base, and 19 bases lay in between. CDR3 length: 16 residues. The germline V gene has CDR1 SGHTS and CDR2 YDEGEE. The rearrangement links TRBV5-8 to TRBJ2-7, with D tentatively TRBD1 (7 bases). The sequenced material came from PBMCs or T cells enriched from blood (not recorded which). This clonotype originated in a woman aged 40 to 50 with acute COVID-19. CDR3 DNA: TGTGCCAGCAGGAGAAGGGGGCGGGGTGCGTCCTACGAGCAGTACTTC. This codes for CASRRRGRGASYEQYF.